This T cell receptor beta chain was found in a study of shared clonotypes between healthy human individuals (TCRdb year 2020). Describing the broader study: A couple of women and three men aged 18 to 49 years were included in the cohort. For each donor, CD4 naive and CD4 memory were each run on three plates, CD8 naive on two plates, and CD8 memory on one plate. Blood TCR repertoires of five healthy adults were deeply sequenced to estimate repertoire size and the extent of clonotype sharing between individuals. Libraries were prepared and TCR repertoires were sequenced by different laboratories using diverse techniques, in order to increase sequencing depth and limit assay-specific biases. Each donor's leukapheresis produced roughly between roughly 0.9 and 8.9 billion PBMCs.

Remarks on this clone: The antigen it binds to is not known. There are no base qualities to consult, and no much larger clone falls within one base.

Using the deep immunoSEQ assay, TCR CDR3 regions were amplified from genomic DNA by multiplex PCR. Extracted genomic DNA from each cell subset was distributed evenly across all wells of several immunoSEQ 96-well plates, and each plate was treated as a replicate. For sorted subsets, roughly 190 ng of genomic DNA, equivalent to some 30,000 T cell genomes, went into each replicate PCR. The purified libraries were quantified using a Qubit 3.0 fluorometer, sized with a Bioanalyzer 2100, and then quantified again using the KAPA Library Quantification kit. Every immunoSEQ 96-well plate was sequenced on a dedicated single-read 150-cycle Illumina NextSeq 550 flow cell. The paper's processing steps were these. The immunoSEQ output contained only junctional sequences without quality scores, so filtering could not match that applied to full-length reads. To assign V/J genes and CDR3, sequences were annotated using PyIR, a Python wrapper for IgBLAST v1.9, with IMGT germline references. Any read was removed if the V/J assignment was weak (E-value above 1e-6), the CDR3 was missing, or the read contained stop codons, out-of-frame junctions, or ambiguous translated residues. V3J clonotypes were defined as sequences sharing an identical inferred V gene, J gene, and CDR3 amino acid sequence. Percentage overlap between repertoires was computed as shared unique clonotypes divided by the size of the smaller repertoire. Repertoire richness was assessed with RTK rarefaction, the Chao1 estimator, and Recon v2.1 estimates of unobserved clonotypes. Generation probabilities for all TCRbeta clonotypes obtained by the gDNA method from several donors were computed using OLGA. Sourced from immuneACCESS, this table was stored by TCRdb with only in-frame sequences that have V and J called. A share of the clones is absent; for the studies checked, an unresolved V gene accounts for under half, and the remainder has no known explanation. The V and J calls and clone size come from that table; D and trimming were worked out from the DNA. Across this sample there are fewer than 1 million clones, with roughly 96% seen only once. Less than 0.3% of the sample is in the top ten clones.

CD8 naive samples were CD45RO-negative cells positively selected for CCR7, giving a CD45RA+CCR7+ population that excluded TemRA cells. The donors were healthy, HIV-negative adults who had no recently reported acute infections or vaccinations. All donors were Caucasian adults living in Nashville, Tennessee, USA. Blood was obtained by leukapheresis, after which PBMCs were separated by Ficoll-Histopaque density gradient centrifugation and cryopreserved in liquid nitrogen vapor phase. Analytical flow cytometry was used to check the purity and quantity of each magnetically sorted T cell population. From each sorted fraction, genomic DNA was isolated and quantified by UV absorbance on a Nanodrop 2000c. Study-wide conclusions, independent of this receptor: Rarefaction of sorted-subset datasets indicated incomplete sequencing despite the large sequencing depth. Based on pairwise subsampling, the degree of clonotype sharing among donors was expected to be affected by sequencing depth. Because the study included a small number of donors, the genetic and exposure-history diversity represented was limited. Only blood was sampled, and tissue TCR repertoires likely differ from those in blood. Clonotypes shared by all four sorted-subset donors showed higher generation probabilities than non-shared clonotypes. About 4.5% of naive CD4, more than 3% of naive CD8, roughly 2.4% of memory CD4, and approximately 0.39% of memory CD8 clonotypes were shared across four donors. Naive subsets generally had larger estimated clonotype richness than memory subsets.

The germline V gene specifies MGHRA as CDR1 and YSYEKL as CDR2. The CDR3 spans 14 residues, from the cysteine through the phenylalanine. Only the CDR3 DNA stays, 42 bases, in frame from base 1. V gives up 0 bases and J gives up 5 bases, and the segment between their germline ends measures 8 bases. Specimen: naive CD8+ T cells sorted from blood. The cell subset or site label for this specimen denotes: CD45RA+CCR7+. This receptor chain uses TRBV4-1 and TRBJ1-5, and TRBD1 may be the D gene, going by 6 matching bases. The sequence came from a young man in good health. The CDR3 region reads CASSQEPGDQPQHF. The DNA is TGCGCCAGCAGCCAAGAACCAGGGGATCAGCCCCAGCATTTT.